The clone carrying this TCR beta chain came up many times. V dropped 3 bases and J dropped 1 base, with 25 bases sitting between them. Germline loops: CDR1 KGHSH, CDR2 LQKENI. The CDR3 is made up of 19 amino acids. Sample time point: sample taken at primary tumor resection. Researchers sequenced whole RNA taken from tumor, nontumor lung or frozen PBMC without sorting. TCRdb called the 5' RACE reads again in MiXCR, with one record for every CDR3 protein. The sample lists over 50,000 distinct CDR3 sequences, more than 7% seen once, with roughly 16% in the top ten. These data are taken from a study of spatial heterogeneity in lung cancer. Across the study: Combinations of a unique TCR and a UMI were tallied in raw reads, and on average each appeared more than ten times.

The TCR was taken from a female donor with early-stage non-small cell lung cancer. Sequencing was performed on PBMCs, taken at surgery. The chain uses TRBV18 and TRBJ2-7; possibly TRBD2 for D (6 bases). The CDR3 bases are TGTGCCAGCTCACCCCTACCCGCGGGGACCCAGAAGGTTTCCTACGAGCAGTACTTC. Protein product: CASSPLPAGTQKVSYEQYF. The whole variable domain, remainder taken from reference TRBV18 and TRBJ2-7, is NAGVMQNPRHLVRRRGQEARLRCSPMKGHSHVYWYRQLPEEGLKFMVYLQKENIIDESGMPKERFSAEFPKEGPSILRIQQVVRGDSAAYFCASSPLPAGTQKVSYEQYFGPGTRLTVT.